Listed below are T cell receptor beta chains from one sample, sequenced in a study of cytomegalovirus exposure and HLA in healthy donors. Sequencing was performed with immunoSEQ multiplex PCR; in TCRdb, only in-frame clones are kept and a portion is missing. Found here are about 190,000 clones, more than 70% of them singletons; the top ten hold 0.25% to 0.3%. Sequencing was done on a sample of PBMCs. These receptors were obtained from a boy younger than 18 in good health and CMV-seronegative. Each CDR3 is given with its conserved first and last residue. A D gene is named only where the DNA matches it firmly. Size is stated for part of the rows, as once, few or many counts, or as a class when the clone is expanded.

NA	TRBV6-5	TRBD1	TRBJ2-7	TGTGCCAGCAGTACGGACAGGGGCTTAGGGGGCGAGCAGTACTTC	CASSTDRGLGGEQYF
NA	TRBV30	TRBD2	TRBJ2-7	TGTGCCTCTGGGACTAGCGGGAGCGGGTACGAGCAGTACTTC	CASGTSGSGYEQYF
NA	TRBV29-1	NA	TRBJ1-2	TGCAGCGTTGGACAGTTAGCTAACTATGGCTACACCTTC	CSVGQLANYGYTF
few	TRBV11-1	TRBD2	TRBJ2-5	TGTGCCAGCACGGGACTAGCGGGAGGGCCCGGGGAGACCCAGTACTTC	CASTGLAGGPGETQYF
NA	TRBV6-1	NA	TRBJ2-3	TGTGCCAGCAGTGAATCGGTTCCAGATACGCAGTATTTT	CASSESVPDTQYF
few	TRBV4-3	NA	TRBJ1-2	TGCGCCAGCAGCCAAGATCAGCGGGACTATGGCTACACCTTC	CASSQDQRDYGYTF
NA	TRBV27	TRBD1	TRBJ1-2	TGTGCCAGCAGTTTGGGACAGGGTTTCAACTATGGCTACACCTTC	CASSLGQGFNYGYTF
NA	TRBV15	NA	TRBJ1-1	TGTGCCACCAGCAGGGGCACAGGGAGGAACACTGAAGCTTTCTTT	CATSRGTGRNTEAFF
NA	TRBV6-6	NA	TRBJ1-4	TGTGCCAGCAGTGACAGATGGACTAATGAAAAACTGTTTTTT	CASSDRWTNEKLFF
few	TRBV6-6	TRBD1	TRBJ1-1	TGTGCCAGCAGTAAAACCTGGGACAGTATTCCCGATGAAGCTTTCTTT	CASSKTWDSIPDEAFF
NA	TRBV10-3	NA	TRBJ2-5	TGTGCCATCAGTGCCGACCCCCCTAGCGAGGAGACCCAGTACTTC	CAISADPPSEETQYF
once	TRBV7-2	NA	TRBJ2-7	TGTGCCAGCAGCGCTAGACAGGGCGGAGGGACTGCGAACTACGAGCAGTACTTC	CASSARQGGGTANYEQYF
NA	TRBV7-8	NA	TRBJ1-1	TGTGCCAGCAGCTTAAGACCGGGGGGTGAGTCTGAAGCTTTCTTT	CASSLRPGGESEAFF
NA	TRBV7-6	TRBD2	TRBJ2-2	TGTGCCAGCAGCCGCATTCCGGGGGGGAACACCGGGGAGCTGTTTTTT	CASSRIPGGNTGELFF